This T cell receptor (beta chain) was recorded in a study of regulatory T cells in long-lasting Graves disease. Study-wide results and caveats: Fewer public clonotypes were shared by new patients (966) than by persistent patients (roughly 2,500). Having only a small sample size may have limited accuracy. Among samples with persistent disease, TRBV28, TRBJ1-2 and TRBJ2-5 were favored. Persistent Graves' cases showed lower TCR diversity than newly diagnosed cases.

This clonotype was observed a handful of times. Its antigen is currently unknown. Time point noted: persistent/refractory GD, antithyroid drugs over 5 years with positive TRAb. The TCR library used RNA extracted from PBMCs. The germline V gene has CDR1 SGHAT and CDR2 FQDESV (reference sequence). This CDR3 comprises 15 residues. V lost 1 base, J lost 0 bases, and 8 bases lay in between. Arm-PCR with iRepertoire HTBI primers amplified the CDR3 regions for these TCR beta libraries. MiXCR, applied by TCRdb to the multiplex PCR reads, yields one record per CDR3 protein. The table records approximately 690,000 distinct CDR3 sequences, roughly 30% of them present only once.

The TCR sequence derives from a female donor with Graves disease. The sample was peripheral blood mononuclear cells (PBMCs), taken when the disease was refractory, from a patient treated with antithyroid drugs. V is TRBV11-1 and J is TRBJ2-3, with D perhaps matching TRBD1 (5 bases). DNA for the CDR3: TGTGCCAGCAGCTTAGGAGCAGGGAGCACAGATACGCAGTATTTT. This sequence encodes CASSLGAGSTDTQYF.